This is a list of T cell receptor beta chains from one sample in a study of T-cell memory formation after mild COVID-19. A single record per CDR3 protein comes from TCRdb applying MiXCR to the 5' RACE reads. The repertoire holds 180,000 or so distinct CDR3 sequences, with approximately 10% as singletons. The sample was PBMCs or a T cell subset sorted from them (not recorded which). All receptors derive from a young man who had mild COVID-19 (a few samples of this study predate the infection). Cell type and time point are not known. The CDR3 runs from the conserved cysteine through the conserved F or W.

J gene: TRBJ1-2; V gene: TRBV6-5; CDR3 protein: CASSYSGRDYGYTF
J gene: TRBJ1-2; V gene: TRBV20-1; CDR3 protein: CSARVTGVNYGYTF
J gene: TRBJ2-5; V gene: TRBV24-1; CDR3 protein: CATSDPTSGGETQYF
J gene: TRBJ2-1; V gene: TRBV2; CDR3 protein: CASSSTGTSANEQFF
J gene: TRBJ1-5; V gene: TRBV7-2; CDR3 protein: CASSLAGGLSNQPQHF
J gene: TRBJ2-2; V gene: TRBV7-2; CDR3 protein: CASSSDSGGELFF
J gene: TRBJ1-1; V gene: TRBV5-1; CDR3 protein: CASSPVDGLPSPFF
J gene: TRBJ2-3; V gene: TRBV5-1; CDR3 protein: CASSLGGPQNTQYF
J gene: TRBJ2-1; V gene: TRBV7-2; CDR3 protein: CASSGTGTYEQFF
J gene: TRBJ2-3; V gene: TRBV7-3; CDR3 protein: CASSITSGGADTQYF
J gene: TRBJ1-5; V gene: TRBV20-1; CDR3 protein: CSATPPDQPQHF
J gene: TRBJ2-3; V gene: TRBV7-2; CDR3 protein: CASSFGPGLASAGTQYF
J gene: TRBJ2-3; V gene: TRBV12-3/TRBV12-4; CDR3 protein: CASSPRDNTDTQYF
J gene: TRBJ2-2; V gene: TRBV5-1; CDR3 protein: CASTPQHTGVGYTGELFF
J gene: TRBJ1-3; V gene: TRBV6-5; CDR3 protein: CASSRRGDSGNTIYF
J gene: TRBJ2-5; V gene: TRBV5-5; CDR3 protein: CASSLGGHSQETQYF
J gene: TRBJ2-5; V gene: TRBV2; CDR3 protein: CASSGLQGARETQYF
J gene: TRBJ1-1; V gene: TRBV4-1; CDR3 protein: CASSHPWGSNTEAFF